Shown below are 5 T cell receptor beta chains from a single sample sequenced in a study of T cell responses to AZD1222 COVID-19 vaccine (dated by TCRdb to the early 2020s). Read against the paper, the sample's time point label means: baseline before first vaccination. Library preparation was by the immunoSEQ multiplex PCR assay. The table was pulled from immuneACCESS by TCRdb, which kept in-frame rearrangements only. Such tables lose some clones; where checked, under half of the loss comes from unresolved V genes, and the rest has no known cause. For this sample the table gives about 140,000 clones, of which approximately 94% were detected only once. About 9% of the sample goes to the ten largest clones. The material was peripheral blood, obtained on day 0 of AZD1222 vaccination. The receptors shown here come from an adult in good health.

The chain employs TRBV7-2 and TRBJ2-3; 15 nucleotides match TRBD2. Trimming cost V 5 bases and J 4 bases; bases outside gene matches: 1. CDR3 length equals 15 residues. Germline V CDR1 and CDR2: SGHTA, FQGNSA. In DNA form, the CDR3 reads TGTGCCAGCAGCGGGACTAGCGGGGGGCCAGATACGCAGTATTTT. It encodes CASSGTSGGPDTQYF. Combining the CDR3 with reference TRBV7-2 and TRBJ2-3 gives the whole variable domain GAGVSQSPSNKVTEKGKDVELRCDPISGHTALYWYRQSLGQGLEFLIYFQGNSAPDKSGLPSDRFSAERTGGSVSTLTIQRTQQEDSAVYLCASSGTSGGPDTQYFGPGTRLTVL.

The gene calls are TRBV7-9 and TRBJ1-2, with 7 bases matching TRBD1. Per germline, CDR1 SEHNR and CDR2 FQNEAQ (reference sequence). V lost 5 bases to trimming and J lost 8 bases; unmatched junction nucleotides: 11. The CDR3 extends over 14 amino acids. In nucleotides, the CDR3 is TGTGCCAGCAGCCCAGGGGGGGCCCTGAGGGGCTACACCTTC. This sequence encodes CASSPGGALRGYTF.

J is TRBJ1-2 and V is TRBV27, with 8 bases aligning to TRBD1. The germline gives CDR1 MNHEY, CDR2 SMNVEV (reference sequence). With V trimmed by 8 bases and J by 8 bases, 13 bases remained unmatched. This CDR3 region has 14 residues. The CDR3 sequence is CASGSFRGLGGYTF. The CDR3 DNA sequence: TGTGCCAGCGGTTCCTTCAGGGGGCTAGGGGGCTACACCTTC.

CDR3 loop: CASSRQGGSYEQYF. The CDR3 DNA is TGTGCCAGCAGTCGACAGGGGGGCTCCTACGAGCAGTACTTC. The V gene is TRBV6-5, the J gene TRBJ2-7; 9 positions agree with TRBD1. The CDR3 has 14 residues. After removal of 5 bases from V and 0 bases from J, the junction contained 2 bases not matched to a gene. Germline V gene lookup returns CDR1 MNHEY and CDR2 SVGAGI.

The rearrangement joins TRBV4-1 to TRBJ1-1; possibly TRBD1 for D (6 bases). CDR1 is MGHRA, CDR2 YSYEKL, per germline. The V and J ends lost 1 base and 4 bases respectively, with 19 bases between them. This CDR3 region has 17 residues. CDR3 sequence (DNA): TGCGCCAGCAGCCAAGCTAGAGGGGGGGTTGCAATCACTGAAGCTTTCTTT. Residues: CASSQARGGVAITEAFF.